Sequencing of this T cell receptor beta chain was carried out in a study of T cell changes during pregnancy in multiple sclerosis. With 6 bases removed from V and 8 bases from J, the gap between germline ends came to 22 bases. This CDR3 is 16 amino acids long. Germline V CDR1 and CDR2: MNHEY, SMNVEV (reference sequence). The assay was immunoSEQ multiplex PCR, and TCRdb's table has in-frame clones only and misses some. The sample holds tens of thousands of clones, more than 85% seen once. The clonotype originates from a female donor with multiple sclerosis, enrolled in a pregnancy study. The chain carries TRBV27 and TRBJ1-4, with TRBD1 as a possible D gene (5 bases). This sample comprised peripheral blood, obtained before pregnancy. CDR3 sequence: CASSPPNRPRGEKLFF. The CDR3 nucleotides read TGTGCCAGCAGCCCCCCGAACAGGCCCCGGGGGGAAAAACTGTTTTTT.